This T cell receptor beta chain comes out of a study of T cells in Graves' hyperthyroidism and ophthalmopathy. Study outcomes and limitations: Ophthalmopathy, which appeared later, was predicted by the model a median about 6 months before onset.

It was RNA transcripts that yielded the amplified TCR beta CDR3 regions. The TCR CDR3 was amplified in a first-round RT-PCR using the HTBI primer set. TCRdb used MiXCR to reprocess the multiplex PCR reads, holding one entry per CDR3 protein. The data show approximately 400,000 distinct CDR3 sequences, with around 15% seen just once and around 28% held by the top ten. Germline V gene data show CDR1 as SGHRS and CDR2 as YFSETQ. This CDR3 contains 14 residues. The germline V and J ends were trimmed by 3 bases and 1 base, with 11 bases remaining between them. This clonotype was observed many times. Its antigen is unidentified.

The sequencing input was blood. The clonotype originates from a man in his fifties or sixties with Graves' ophthalmopathy. V usage is TRBV5-1 and J usage is TRBJ2-7; D might be TRBD2 (6 bases). The CDR3 here is CASSWRVSSYEQYF. CDR3 sequence (DNA): TGCGCCAGCAGCTGGAGGGTCAGTTCCTACGAGCAGTACTTC.